The 9 T cell receptor beta chains presented below share a single source sample, sequenced in a study of shared clonotypes between healthy human individuals. Libraries were prepared by immunoSEQ multiplex PCR; TCRdb keeps only in-frame clonotypes and omits some of them. The repertoire includes over a million clones, about 74% of them detected once, and roughly 1.5% sits in the top ten. The sequenced material came from memory CD4+ T cells sorted from blood. The subset: CD45RA-negative fraction. Every receptor here comes from a man between 18 and 29 years old in good health.

The chain uses TRBV7-2 and TRBJ1-5, with D maybe TRBD1 (5 bases). Germline CDR1 reads SGHTA; CDR2 reads FQGNSA. This CDR3 spans 16 amino acids. The V gene lost 1 base and the J gene lost 4 bases, with 14 bases spanning the gap. CDR3 DNA: TGTGCCAGCAGCTTAGAGGGGCCAGGGAGGAATCAGCCCCAGCATTTT. Amino acids: CASSLEGPGRNQPQHF.

This clone was recorded only once. V and J are TRBV6-1 and TRBJ2-5, with no clear D. The V gene lost 1 base and the J gene lost 10 bases, with 10 bases spanning the gap. CDR3 length: 12 residues. Germline loops: CDR1 MNHNS, CDR2 SASEGT. CDR3 in DNA: TGTGCCAGCAGTGAAGGGCCTTCGGTCCAGTACTTC. It encodes CASSEGPSVQYF.

This clone was observed a handful of times. The chain couples TRBV19 to TRBJ1-1; D perhaps matches TRBD1 (6 bases). CDR1 LNHDA and CDR2 SQIVND come from the germline V gene (reference sequence). V lost 1 base to trimming and J lost 1 base, with 7 bases between them. CDR3 length equals 14 residues. CDR3 loop: CASSIGRGNTEAFF. The CDR3 DNA follows: TGTGCCAGTAGTATAGGCAGGGGGAACACTGAAGCTTTCTTT. Based on the CDR3 plus reference TRBV19 and TRBJ1-1, the full variable domain is DGGITQSPKYLFRKEGQNVTLSCEQNLNHDAMYWYRQDPGQGLRLIYYSQIVNDFQKGDIAEGYSVSREKKESFPLTVTSAQKNPTAFYLCASSIGRGNTEAFFGQGTRLTVV.

The chain has TRBV6-5 and TRBJ1-3; D is uncertain. The CDR3 has 15 residues. The germline CDR1 and CDR2 sequences are MNHEY and SVGAGI. V lost 6 bases and J 2 bases, leaving 14 bases between the germline ends. The CDR3 DNA follows: TGTGCCAGCAGGGCCGCCTCGGCCCCTGGAAACACCATATATTTT. It specifies CASRAASAPGNTIYF.

This clone was detected many times. The genes are TRBV6-1 and TRBJ2-2, with 7 positions matching TRBD1. The V segment lost 7 bases and the J segment 5 bases; nucleotides outside the gene matches: 7. Germline lookup yields CDR1 MNHNS and CDR2 SASEGT. CDR3 length: 14 amino acids. The CDR3 reads CASTNRDRTGELFF. The CDR3 nucleotides are TGTGCCAGCACCAATCGGGACAGAACCGGGGAGCTGTTTTTT.

The J gene is TRBJ1-1, the V gene TRBV25-1; D ambiguous. The germline V gene encodes CDR1 MGHDK and CDR2 SYGVNS. This CDR3 has 16 residues. The V end lost 2 bases, the J end lost 1 base, and 14 bases lay between the germline ends. CDR3 sequence reads: CASSETRHGRNTEAFF. CDR3 bases: TGTGCCAGCAGTGAAACTCGGCACGGACGGAACACTGAAGCTTTCTTT. The entire variable domain, with the rest obtained from reference TRBV25-1 and TRBJ1-1, is as follows: EADIYQTPRYLVIGTGKKITLECSQTMGHDKMYWYQQDPGMELHLIHYSYGVNSTEKGDLSSESTVSRIRTEHFPLTLESARPSHTSQYLCASSETRHGRNTEAFFGQGTRLTVV.

This clone was detected a few times. The chain links TRBV10-3 to TRBJ1-2; possible D gene TRBD1, 5 bases. CDR3 length: 11 residues. Germline V CDR1 and CDR2: ENHRY, SYGVKD. The V end was cut by 10 bases, the J end by 8 bases, with 14 bases between. The CDR3 reads CATSWDGGYTF. Here the CDR3 DNA reads TGTGCCACGAGTTGGGACGGCGGCTACACCTTC.

The rearrangement joins TRBV7-6 to TRBJ2-2, with D perhaps assigned TRBD1 or TRBD2 (5 bases each). This CDR3 is 15 amino acids long. The germline V gene encodes CDR1 SGHVS and CDR2 FNYEAQ. V was pared by 5 bases and J by 3 bases, with 13 bases between. The CDR3 bases are TGTGCCAGCAGCCCCGGGACCCAGTACACCGGGGAGCTGTTTTTT. Its translation: CASSPGTQYTGELFF. Full variable domain (remainder filled in from reference TRBV7-6 and TRBJ2-2): GAGVSQSPRYKVTKRGQDVALRCDPISGHVSLYWYRQALGQGPEFLTYFNYEAQQDKSGLPNDRFSAERPEGSISTLTIQRTEQRDSAMYRCASSPGTQYTGELFFGEGSRLTVL.

The sample holds one count of this clone. The CDR3 sequence: CASSASVGLQETQYF. CDR3 nucleotide sequence: TGCGCCAGCAGCGCCAGCGTGGGGTTACAAGAGACCCAGTACTTC. The chain recombines TRBV5-1 with TRBJ2-5, with D hard to call. Between the trimmed V and J ends, which lost 4 bases and 2 bases, there was a span of 15 bases. The length of the CDR3 is 15 residues. Germline V gives CDR1 SGHRS, CDR2 YFSETQ.